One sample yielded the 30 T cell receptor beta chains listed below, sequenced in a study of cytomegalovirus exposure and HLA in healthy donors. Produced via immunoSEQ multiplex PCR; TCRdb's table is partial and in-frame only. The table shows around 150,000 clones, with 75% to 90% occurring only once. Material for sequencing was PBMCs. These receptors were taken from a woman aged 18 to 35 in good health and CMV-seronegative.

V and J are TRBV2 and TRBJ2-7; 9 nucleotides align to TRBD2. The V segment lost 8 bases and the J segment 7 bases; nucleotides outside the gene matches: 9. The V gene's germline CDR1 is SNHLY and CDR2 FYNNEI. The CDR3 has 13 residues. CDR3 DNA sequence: TGTGCCAGCGGTAGTAGCGGGGGTGGGGAGCAGTACTTC. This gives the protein CASGSSGGGEQYF.

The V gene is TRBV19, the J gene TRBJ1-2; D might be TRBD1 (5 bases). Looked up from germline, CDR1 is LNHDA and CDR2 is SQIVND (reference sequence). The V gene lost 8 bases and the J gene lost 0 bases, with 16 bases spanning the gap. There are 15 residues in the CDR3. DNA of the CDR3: TGTGCCAGTTGCTTGAGGGACTCCGCTAACTATGGCTACACCTTC. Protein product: CASCLRDSANYGYTF.

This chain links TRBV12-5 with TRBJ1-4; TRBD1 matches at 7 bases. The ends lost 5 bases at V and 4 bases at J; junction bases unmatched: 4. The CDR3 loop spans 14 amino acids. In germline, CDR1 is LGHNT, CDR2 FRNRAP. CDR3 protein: CASGDRDLNEKLFF. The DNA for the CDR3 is TGTGCTAGTGGTGACAGGGATCTTAATGAAAAACTGTTTTTT.

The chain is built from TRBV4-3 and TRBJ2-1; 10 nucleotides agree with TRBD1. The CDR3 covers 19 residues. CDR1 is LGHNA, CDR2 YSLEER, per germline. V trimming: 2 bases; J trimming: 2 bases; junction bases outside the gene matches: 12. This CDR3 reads CASSQRPPTGTGAYNEQFF. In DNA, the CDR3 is TGCGCCAGCAGCCAAAGGCCGCCCACCGGGACAGGGGCCTACAATGAGCAGTTCTTC.

This chain's CDR3 is CAISGGGTAYEQYF. The CDR3 coding sequence is TGTGCCATCAGTGGTGGCGGTACTGCCTACGAGCAGTACTTC. This sequence joins TRBV10-3 and TRBJ2-7, with D hard to call. Deletions cut 4 bases from V and 2 bases from J, with 12 bases between. CDR1 and CDR2 (germline): ENHRY, SYGVKD. CDR3 size: 14 residues.

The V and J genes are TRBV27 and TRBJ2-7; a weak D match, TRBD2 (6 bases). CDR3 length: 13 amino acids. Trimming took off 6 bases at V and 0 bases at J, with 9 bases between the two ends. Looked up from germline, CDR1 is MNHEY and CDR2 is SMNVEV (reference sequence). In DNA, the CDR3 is TGTGCCAGCAGGGGGGGAAGCTCCTACGAGCAGTACTTC. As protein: CASRGGSSYEQYF.

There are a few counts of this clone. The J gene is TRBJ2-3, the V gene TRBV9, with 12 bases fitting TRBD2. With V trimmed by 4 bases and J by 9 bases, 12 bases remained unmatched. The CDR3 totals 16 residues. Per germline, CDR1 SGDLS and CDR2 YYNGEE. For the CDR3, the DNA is TGTGCCAGCAGCTTCAGGTCTAGCGGGGGGGCTGACACGCAGTATTTT. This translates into CASSFRSSGGADTQYF.

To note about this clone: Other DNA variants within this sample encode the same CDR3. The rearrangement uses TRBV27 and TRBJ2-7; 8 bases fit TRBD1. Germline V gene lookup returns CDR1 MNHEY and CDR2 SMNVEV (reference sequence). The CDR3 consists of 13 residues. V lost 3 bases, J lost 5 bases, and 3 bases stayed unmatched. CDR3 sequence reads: CASSFDRGDEQYF. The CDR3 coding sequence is TGTGCCAGCAGTTTCGACAGGGGCGACGAGCAGTACTTC.

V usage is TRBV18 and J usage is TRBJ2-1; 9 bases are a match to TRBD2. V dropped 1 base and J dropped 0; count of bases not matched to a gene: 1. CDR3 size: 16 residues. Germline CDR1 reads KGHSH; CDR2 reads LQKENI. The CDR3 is CASSPLSGSSYNEQFF. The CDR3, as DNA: TGTGCCAGCTCACCACTTAGCGGGAGCTCCTACAATGAGCAGTTCTTC.

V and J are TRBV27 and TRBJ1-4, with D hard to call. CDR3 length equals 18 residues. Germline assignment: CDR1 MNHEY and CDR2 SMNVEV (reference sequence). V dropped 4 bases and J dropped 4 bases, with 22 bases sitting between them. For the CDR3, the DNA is TGTGCCAGCAGTTCATACGGGGATGTGGGCCCCATTAATGAAAAACTGTTTTTT. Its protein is CASSSYGDVGPINEKLFF.

The CDR3 DNA reads TGTGCCAGCACACTATTGGACAGCCATTATGGCTACACCTTC. As protein: CASTLLDSHYGYTF. This chain connects TRBV6-1 to TRBJ1-2; perhaps TRBD1 as D (6 bases). The CDR3 loop spans 14 amino acids. The V gene lost 7 bases and the J gene lost 5 bases, with 17 bases spanning the gap. Germline CDR1 reads MNHNS; CDR2 reads SASEGT.

CDR3 nucleotides: TGTGCCAGCAGTTTTCGATTGGTCCGACTAGCAGGCCCAAATGAGCAGTTCTTC. This translates into CASSFRLVRLAGPNEQFF. This rearrangement joins TRBV27 to TRBJ2-1; 7 bases are a match to TRBD2. V dropped 3 bases and J dropped 7; count of bases not matched to a gene: 18. Germline values: CDR1 MNHEY, CDR2 SMNVEV (reference sequence). The CDR3 contains 18 residues.

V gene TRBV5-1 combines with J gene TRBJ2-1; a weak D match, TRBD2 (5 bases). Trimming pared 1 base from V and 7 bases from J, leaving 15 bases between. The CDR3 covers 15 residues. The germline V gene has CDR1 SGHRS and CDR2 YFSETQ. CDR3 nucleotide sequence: TGCGCCAGCAGCTTGACTAGATATATTGGGAATGAGCAGTTCTTC. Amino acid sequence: CASSLTRYIGNEQFF.

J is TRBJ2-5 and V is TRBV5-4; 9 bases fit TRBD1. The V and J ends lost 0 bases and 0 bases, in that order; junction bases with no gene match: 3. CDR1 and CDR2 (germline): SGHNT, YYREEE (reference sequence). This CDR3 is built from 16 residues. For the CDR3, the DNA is TGTGCCAGCAGCTTGGCCGACAGGGGGTACCAAGAGACCCAGTACTTC. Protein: CASSLADRGYQETQYF.

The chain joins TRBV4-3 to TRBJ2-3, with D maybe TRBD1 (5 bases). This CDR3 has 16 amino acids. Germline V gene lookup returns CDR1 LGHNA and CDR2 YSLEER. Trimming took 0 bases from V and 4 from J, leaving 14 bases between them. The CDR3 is CASSQDGTRRADTQYF. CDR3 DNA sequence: TGCGCCAGCAGCCAAGATGGAACTCGCAGGGCAGATACGCAGTATTTT.

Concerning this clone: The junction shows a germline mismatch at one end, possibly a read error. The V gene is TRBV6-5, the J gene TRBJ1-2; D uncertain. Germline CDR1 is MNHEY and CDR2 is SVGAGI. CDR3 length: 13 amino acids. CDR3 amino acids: CASSYEAGGPRHF. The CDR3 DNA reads TGTGCCAGCAGTTACGAGGCAGGCGGGCCTCGCCATTTC.

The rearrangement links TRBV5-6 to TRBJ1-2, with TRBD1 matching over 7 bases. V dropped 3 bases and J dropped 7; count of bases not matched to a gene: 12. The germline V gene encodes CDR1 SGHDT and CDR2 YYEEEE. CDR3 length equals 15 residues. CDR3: CASSSIQGTDVGYTF. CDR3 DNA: TGTGCCAGCAGCTCAATTCAGGGGACAGACGTTGGCTACACCTTC.

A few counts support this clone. The CDR3 here is CASSRRSSSNQPQHF. For the CDR3, the DNA is TGTGCCAGCAGTAGGCGGTCGTCGAGCAATCAGCCCCAGCATTTT. The chain uses TRBV6-5 and TRBJ1-5; no definite D call. V lost 5 bases and J lost 1, with 12 bases in between. The CDR3 loop spans 15 amino acids. Per the germline V gene, CDR1 is MNHEY and CDR2 is SVGAGI.

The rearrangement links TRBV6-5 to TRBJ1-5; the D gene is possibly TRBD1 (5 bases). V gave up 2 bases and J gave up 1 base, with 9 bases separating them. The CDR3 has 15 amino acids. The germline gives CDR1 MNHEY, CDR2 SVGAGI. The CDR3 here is CASSYSRASNQPQHF. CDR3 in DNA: TGTGCCAGCAGTTACAGCAGGGCCAGCAATCAGCCCCAGCATTTT.

This CDR3 reads CASSLSGDSYEQYF. CDR3 DNA: TGTGCCAGCAGCCTTAGCGGGGACTCCTACGAGCAGTACTTC. The V call is TRBV27, the J call TRBJ2-7; TRBD2 aligns across 8 bases. V was clipped by 6 bases and J by 0 bases; unmatched bases: 4. This CDR3 is 14 amino acids long. Germline-derived CDR1 and CDR2 are MNHEY and SMNVEV (reference sequence).

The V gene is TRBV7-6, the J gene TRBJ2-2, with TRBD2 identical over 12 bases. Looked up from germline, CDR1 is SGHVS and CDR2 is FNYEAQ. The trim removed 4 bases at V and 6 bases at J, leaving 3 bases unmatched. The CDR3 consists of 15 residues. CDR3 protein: CASSYASGGAGELFF. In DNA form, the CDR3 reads TGTGCCAGCAGCTACGCTAGCGGGGGGGCCGGGGAGCTGTTTTTT.

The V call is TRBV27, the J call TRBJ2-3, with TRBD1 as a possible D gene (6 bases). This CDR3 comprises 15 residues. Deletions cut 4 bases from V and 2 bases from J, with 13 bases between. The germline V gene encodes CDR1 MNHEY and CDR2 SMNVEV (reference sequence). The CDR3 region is CASSSEGEYTDTQYF. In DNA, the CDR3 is TGTGCCAGCAGTTCAGAGGGGGAATACACAGATACGCAGTATTTT.

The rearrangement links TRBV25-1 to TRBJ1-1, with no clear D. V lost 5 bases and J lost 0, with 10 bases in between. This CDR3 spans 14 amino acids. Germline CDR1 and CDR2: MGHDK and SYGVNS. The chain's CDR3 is CASSPLQMNTEAFF. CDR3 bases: TGTGCCAGCAGTCCCCTCCAGATGAACACTGAAGCTTTCTTT.

The CDR3 nucleotides read TGTGCCAGCAGCCTAAGACAGGGGGGTAACTATGGCTACACCTTC. Its translation is CASSLRQGGNYGYTF. V is TRBV5-6 and J is TRBJ1-2; 9 bases fit TRBD1. The ends lost 4 bases at V and 1 base at J; junction bases unmatched: 5. This CDR3 region has 15 residues. CDR1 and CDR2 (germline): SGHDT, YYEEEE.

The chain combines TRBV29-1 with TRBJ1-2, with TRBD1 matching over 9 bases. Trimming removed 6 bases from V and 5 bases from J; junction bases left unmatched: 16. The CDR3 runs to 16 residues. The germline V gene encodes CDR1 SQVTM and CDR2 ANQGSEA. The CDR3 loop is CSVTPRKSGTGYGYTF. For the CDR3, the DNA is TGCAGCGTCACACCCCGAAAGTCCGGGACAGGGTATGGCTACACCTTC.

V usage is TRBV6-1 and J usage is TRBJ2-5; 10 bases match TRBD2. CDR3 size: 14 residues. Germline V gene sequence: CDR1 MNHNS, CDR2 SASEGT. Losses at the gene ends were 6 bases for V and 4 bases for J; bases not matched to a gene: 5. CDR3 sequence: CASRGGLAAETQYF. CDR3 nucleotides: TGTGCCAGCAGGGGCGGACTAGCGGCAGAGACCCAGTACTTC.

CDR3 bases: TGTGCCTGGAGTGTATTCCCAGGGCGGGAGACCCAGTACTTC. This codes for CAWSVFPGRETQYF. The chain joins TRBV30 to TRBJ2-5; tentatively, D is TRBD1 (5 bases). V dropped 0 bases and J dropped 5 bases, with 13 bases sitting between them. Germline CDR1 GTSNPN, CDR2 SVGIG (reference sequence). The CDR3 totals 14 residues.

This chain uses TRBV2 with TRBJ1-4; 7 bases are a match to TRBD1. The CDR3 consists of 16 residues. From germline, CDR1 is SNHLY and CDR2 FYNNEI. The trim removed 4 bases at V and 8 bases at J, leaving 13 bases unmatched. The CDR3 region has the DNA TGTGCCAGCAGTGGGGACAGCGTAGGGTTGGGGGAAAAACTGTTTTTT. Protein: CASSGDSVGLGEKLFF.

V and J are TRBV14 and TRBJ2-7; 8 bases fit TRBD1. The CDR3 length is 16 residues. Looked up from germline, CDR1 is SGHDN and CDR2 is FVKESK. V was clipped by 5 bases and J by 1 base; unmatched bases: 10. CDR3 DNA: TGTGCCAGCAGCGCAGCACAGGACAGGGTGTCCTACGAGCAGTACTTC. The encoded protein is CASSAAQDRVSYEQYF.

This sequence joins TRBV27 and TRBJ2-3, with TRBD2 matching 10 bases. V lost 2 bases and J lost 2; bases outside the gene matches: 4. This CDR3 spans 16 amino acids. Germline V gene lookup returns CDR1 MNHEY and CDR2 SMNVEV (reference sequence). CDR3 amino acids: CASSLDLAGVTDTQYF. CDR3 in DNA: TGTGCCAGCAGTTTAGATCTAGCGGGGGTCACAGATACGCAGTATTTT.